Below are 29 T cell receptor beta chains sequenced from a single sample in a study of cytomegalovirus exposure and HLA in healthy donors. Repertoires were generated with immunoSEQ multiplex PCR, while TCRdb's copy carries only in-frame clones and drops some. The data show approximately 300,000 clones, about nine tenths seen once. Sequencing was done on a sample of PBMCs. Every receptor here comes from a woman in her twenties or thirties in good health and CMV-seropositive.

CDR3 in DNA: TGTGCCACTCATCCGAGGACAGGCTACACCGGGGAGCTGTTTTTT. It is translated as CATHPRTGYTGELFF. The chain joins TRBV28 to TRBJ2-2; 7 bases are shared with TRBD1. The CDR3 sequence is 15 residues long. Germline-derived CDR1 and CDR2 are MDHEN and SYDVKM. The junction had 11 bases not matched to a gene; V was cut back by 10 bases and J by 3 bases.

The genes are TRBV25-1 and TRBJ2-5; 8 bases are a match to TRBD1. In germline, CDR1 is MGHDK, CDR2 SYGVNS. The CDR3 is 15 amino acids. The V segment lost 2 bases and the J segment 4 bases; nucleotides outside the gene matches: 6. The CDR3 nucleotides are TGTGCCAGCAGTGAACGTCTCAGGGGGCGAGAGACCCAGTACTTC. Protein sequence: CASSERLRGRETQYF.

There are a few counts of this clone. The rearrangement joins TRBV30 to TRBJ1-2; D gene uncertain. Per germline, CDR1 GTSNPN and CDR2 SVGIG (reference sequence). The ends were cut back, 4 bases at V and 2 bases at J, with 8 bases in the middle. The CDR3 is 12 amino acids. The DNA of the CDR3 is TGTGCCTGGACTTACAGCAACTATGGCTACACCTTC. This translates into CAWTYSNYGYTF.

The chain carries TRBV2 and TRBJ2-1; weak D call: TRBD2 (5 bases). V dropped 3 bases and J dropped 10 bases, with 19 bases sitting between them. The CDR3 length is 15 residues. CDR1 is SNHLY, CDR2 FYNNEI, per germline. The CDR3 region is CASSEGTSISGEQFF. The CDR3 DNA is TGTGCCAGCAGTGAGGGAACCTCGATCTCGGGAGAGCAGTTCTTC.

This clone has just one count. This chain connects TRBV9 to TRBJ2-6; D is unclear. Germline V gene lookup returns CDR1 SGDLS and CDR2 YYNGEE. The CDR3 runs to 14 residues. V lost 2 bases to trimming and J lost 0 bases, with 3 bases between them. The CDR3 region is CASSVSSGANVLTF. For the CDR3, the DNA is TGTGCCAGCAGCGTTAGCTCTGGGGCCAACGTCCTGACTTTC.

The chain carries TRBV4-1 and TRBJ2-7, with D tentatively TRBD1 (5 bases). The CDR3 consists of 15 residues. The ends were cut back, 0 bases at V and 4 bases at J, with 13 bases in the middle. Germline V gene lookup returns CDR1 MGHRA and CDR2 YSYEKL. The CDR3 bases are TGCGCCAGCAGCCAAGATCCAGGACACCTTTACGAGCAGTACTTC. Translating it yields CASSQDPGHLYEQYF.

The chain couples TRBV4-3 to TRBJ1-4, with D possibly matching TRBD1 (6 bases). Germline-derived CDR1 and CDR2 are LGHNA and YSLEER. V dropped 2 bases and J dropped 3 bases, with 10 bases sitting between them. This CDR3 is built from 15 residues. CDR3 in DNA: TGCGCCAGCAGCCAAAAGGGGGGAGCTAATGAAAAACTGTTTTTT. Translated, it gives CASSQKGGANEKLFF.

V is TRBV11-3 and J is TRBJ2-1, with D unresolved. Trimming left V 1 base short and J 7 bases short, with 11 bases between. The CDR3 has 14 residues. Germline V gives CDR1 SGHNT, CDR2 YENEEA. CDR3 nucleotide sequence: TGTGCCAGCAGCTTAGTAGCAGGCGTGAATGAGCAGTTCTTC. It is translated as CASSLVAGVNEQFF.

The rearrangement joins TRBV5-1 to TRBJ1-2; D unresolved. CDR3 length: 14 amino acids. Per the germline V gene, CDR1 is SGHRS and CDR2 is YFSETQ. V shed 1 base and J shed 5 bases, with 12 bases lying between them. CDR3 sequence: CASSLIKGGYGYTF. The CDR3 DNA reads as TGCGCCAGCAGCTTGATTAAGGGTGGGTATGGCTACACCTTC.

The CDR3 is CASSLADSPTYEQYF. The CDR3 DNA reads as TGCGCCAGCAGCTTGGCAGACAGTCCAACCTACGAGCAGTACTTC. The chain combines TRBV5-1 with TRBJ2-7; D might be TRBD1 (5 bases). The CDR3 covers 15 residues. CDR1 and CDR2 from the germline V gene are SGHRS and YFSETQ. The ends were cut back, 0 bases at V and 2 bases at J, with 12 bases in the middle.

V gene TRBV4-3 combines with J gene TRBJ1-2; unclear D gene. The ends were cut back, 1 base at V and 0 bases at J, with 12 bases in the middle. The CDR3 has 16 residues. Germline assignment: CDR1 LGHNA and CDR2 YSLEER. The CDR3 DNA follows: TGCGCCAGCAGCCAAGGAGCCAGAACTCCTAACTATGGCTACACCTTC. Its translation is CASSQGARTPNYGYTF.

This chain connects TRBV27 to TRBJ2-1; D is undetermined. Trimming shortened V by 3 bases and J by 5 bases, and 8 bases separated the two germline ends. Looked up from germline, CDR1 is MNHEY and CDR2 is SMNVEV (reference sequence). The CDR3 runs to 13 residues. The CDR3 sequence is CASSLVLNNEQFF. The DNA of the CDR3 is TGTGCCAGCAGTTTGGTCTTAAACAATGAGCAGTTCTTC.

The rearrangement uses TRBV7-3 and TRBJ1-1; tentative D call: TRBD1 (6 bases). Looked up from germline, CDR1 is SGHTA and CDR2 is FQGTGA. The CDR3 sequence is 14 residues long. With 5 bases removed from V and 1 base from J, the gap between germline ends came to 11 bases. CDR3 region: CASSPTGRNTEAFF. For the CDR3, the DNA is TGTGCCAGCAGCCCCACAGGGAGGAACACTGAAGCTTTCTTT.

The CDR3 nucleotides read TGTGCCAGCAGTTTGTCTAGGGCCAATGAGCAGTTCTTC. Its translation is CASSLSRANEQFF. V is TRBV27 and J is TRBJ2-1; no clear D gene. CDR3 size: 13 residues. Germline V lookup: CDR1 MNHEY, CDR2 SMNVEV (reference sequence). Trimming shortened V by 3 bases and J by 6 bases, and 9 bases separated the two germline ends.

This chain connects TRBV4-1 to TRBJ2-7; 8 bases agree with TRBD1. The CDR3 has 16 amino acids. V was clipped by 0 bases and J by 3 bases; unmatched bases: 7. CDR1 and CDR2 (germline): MGHRA, YSYEKL. In DNA form, the CDR3 reads TGCGCCAGCAGCCAAGAGGGCCGGACAGGGAGCTACGAGCAGTACTTC. Residues: CASSQEGRTGSYEQYF.

This chain joins TRBV20-1 and TRBJ2-1; D call uncertain. Trimming took 1 base from V and 5 from J, leaving 3 bases between them. Germline values: CDR1 DFQATT, CDR2 SNEGSKA (reference sequence). The CDR3 runs to 11 residues. The CDR3, as DNA: TGCAGTGCTAGAGGAAACAATGAGCAGTTCTTC. Its translation: CSARGNNEQFF.

This clone was seen once. V and J are TRBV25-1 and TRBJ2-1, with D perhaps matching TRBD2 (6 bases). Germline V gene data show CDR1 as MGHDK and CDR2 as SYGVNS. The CDR3 sequence is 16 residues long. V lost 0 bases to trimming and J lost 4 bases, with 13 bases between them. In nucleotides, the CDR3 is TGTGCCAGCAGTGAATATCCGGGAGCTCAGTACAATGAGCAGTTCTTC. Protein: CASSEYPGAQYNEQFF.

The chain carries TRBV30 and TRBJ1-6; 7 bases agree with TRBD1. CDR1 and CDR2 from the germline V gene are GTSNPN and SVGIG (reference sequence). The CDR3 contains 14 residues. The V and J ends lost 2 bases and 4 bases, in that order; junction bases with no gene match: 2. Here the CDR3 DNA reads TGTGCCTGGAGTCCGGGACAGTATAATTCACCCCTCCACTTT. It translates to CAWSPGQYNSPLHF.

This sequence joins TRBV6-6 and TRBJ2-5; D gene ambiguous. The germline V and J ends were trimmed by 4 bases and 5 bases, with 11 bases remaining between them. Germline lookup yields CDR1 MNHNY and CDR2 SVGAGI (reference sequence). CDR3 size: 13 residues. The CDR3 coding sequence is TGTGCCAGCAGTTGGTCAACTGGTGAGACCCAGTACTTC. The encoded protein is CASSWSTGETQYF.

In its sample, this clone was seen once. The chain joins TRBV7-2 to TRBJ2-3, with no clear D. The CDR3 extends over 11 amino acids. Germline V gene lookup returns CDR1 SGHTA and CDR2 FQGNSA. V was cut by 7 bases and J by 4 bases, with 6 bases left in between. The CDR3 DNA follows: TGTGCCAGCACCTCCGCAGATACGCAGTATTTT. Its translation is CASTSADTQYF.

The V and J genes are TRBV13 and TRBJ1-5; possible D gene TRBD1, 5 bases. Germline CDR1 is PRHDT and CDR2 is FYEKMQ (reference sequence). Trimming left V 6 bases short and J 6 bases short, with 9 bases between. The CDR3 sequence is 12 residues long. The CDR3 here is CASSWGGQPQHF. DNA of the CDR3: TGTGCCAGCAGTTGGGGGGGTCAGCCCCAGCATTTT.

The rearrangement joins TRBV29-1 to TRBJ2-2; 8 bases line up with TRBD2. The J segment lost 4 bases and the V segment lost 2 bases, leaving 9 bases of the junction unmatched. Germline loops: CDR1 SQVTM, CDR2 ANQGSEA. The CDR3 runs 16 residues. CDR3 residues: CSVELGLAGSTGELFF. DNA of the CDR3: TGCAGCGTTGAATTGGGGTTAGCGGGGTCCACCGGGGAGCTGTTTTTT.

The rearrangement links TRBV4-3 to TRBJ2-5, with D uncertain. Per the germline V gene, CDR1 is LGHNA and CDR2 is YSLEER. V lost 2 bases to trimming and J lost 5 bases, with 15 bases between them. The CDR3 covers 15 residues. CDR3 sequence: CASSQSLVARETQYF. CDR3 DNA: TGCGCCAGCAGCCAAAGTCTCGTCGCCCGCGAGACCCAGTACTTC.

This chain joins TRBV27 and TRBJ2-7, with D maybe TRBD1 (6 bases). The CDR3 contains 13 residues. Germline assignment: CDR1 MNHEY and CDR2 SMNVEV (reference sequence). V was clipped by 3 bases and J by 6 bases, with 12 bases between them. The DNA of the CDR3 is TGTGCCAGCAGTTTGGGGCAACAGGGCGAGCAGTACTTC. This encodes CASSLGQQGEQYF.

V is TRBV11-2 and J is TRBJ2-5; D remains ambiguous. V shed 0 bases and J shed 1 base, with 6 bases lying between them. This CDR3 is 14 amino acids long. Germline CDR1 SGHAT, CDR2 FQNNGV. CDR3 DNA: TGTGCCAGCAGCTTAGAGCAGATCCAAGAGACCCAGTACTTC. Translating it yields CASSLEQIQETQYF.

The chain has TRBV30 and TRBJ2-5; D might be TRBD2 (6 bases). The V and J ends lost 2 bases and 2 bases respectively, with 12 bases between them. Germline V lookup: CDR1 GTSNPN, CDR2 SVGIG (reference sequence). CDR3 length equals 14 residues. The CDR3 DNA sequence: TGTGCCTGGAGTTACGGAGGGGTACAAGAGACCCAGTACTTC. Translating it yields CAWSYGGVQETQYF. Complete variable domain (other parts from reference TRBV30 and TRBJ2-5): SQTIHQWPATLVQPVGSPLSLECTVEGTSNPNLYWYRQAAGRGLQLLFYSVGIGQISSEVPQNLSASRPQDRQFILSSKKLLLSDSGFYLCAWSYGGVQETQYFGPGTRLLVL.

The V and J genes are TRBV25-1 and TRBJ2-3; D gene unclear. Trimming removed 8 bases at V and 12 bases at J, with 18 bases between. Germline values: CDR1 MGHDK, CDR2 SYGVNS. The CDR3 has 12 amino acids. CDR3 region: CASSPGLRLQYF. The CDR3 nucleotides read TGTGCCAGCTCCCCCGGCCTTAGGCTTCAGTATTTT. Supplemented by reference TRBV25-1 and TRBJ2-3, the full variable domain reads EADIYQTPRYLVIGTGKKITLECSQTMGHDKMYWYQQDPGMELHLIHYSYGVNSTEKGDLSSESTVSRIRTEHFPLTLESARPSHTSQYLCASSPGLRLQYFGPGTRLTVL.

The gene calls are TRBV18 and TRBJ1-6; TRBD1 matches at 11 bases. V trimming: 3 bases; J trimming: 15 bases; junction bases outside the gene matches: 16. Germline CDR1 KGHSH, CDR2 LQKENI. The CDR3 sequence is 17 residues long. The CDR3 DNA sequence: TGTGCCAGCTCACCGTCGTGGGGTAGGGACAGGGGGACAGTCCTCCACTTT. Translating gives CASSPSWGRDRGTVLHF.

This clone was counted once. This rearrangement joins TRBV2 to TRBJ2-1, with unresolved D. V shed 7 bases and J shed 4 bases, with 17 bases lying between them. CDR1 is SNHLY, CDR2 FYNNEI, per germline. This CDR3 is 15 amino acids long. CDR3 coding DNA: TGTGCCAGCATGATAGCCGACTTCCTGTACAATGAGCAGTTCTTC. Amino acids: CASMIADFLYNEQFF. The whole variable domain, remainder taken from reference TRBV2 and TRBJ2-1, is EPEVTQTPSHQVTQMGQEVILRCVPISNHLYFYWYRQILGQKVEFLVSFYNNEISEKSEIFDDQFSVERPDGSNFTLKIRSTKLEDSAMYFCASMIADFLYNEQFFGPGTRLTVL.